This T cell receptor (beta chain) came from a study of immune evolution from preneoplasia to lung adenocarcinoma. The overall study: HLA loss of heterozygosity: roughly 6.6% AIS, around 16% MIA, 30% to 35% ADC, none AAH.

With respect to this clone: What it recognizes is unknown.

Method: immunoSEQ multiplex PCR; TCRdb's copy keeps in-frame clones and lacks some. The sample records 6,500 to 8,500 clones, around 73% being singletons. The CDR3 is made up of 12 amino acids. CDR1 and CDR2 (germline): SEHNR, FQNEAQ (reference sequence). V dropped 6 bases and J dropped 7 bases, with 13 bases sitting between them. The study's findings and limits: Later-stage lesions seemingly showed higher T cell density and diversity than normal lung.

Each case's diagnosis was confirmed by two pathologists on H&E. After pathologic assessment, macro-dissection selected premalignant or tumor cells for extraction. The V gene is TRBV7-9, the J gene TRBJ2-7; TRBD1 is a possible D gene (6 bases). The TCR comes from a donor older than 65 with lung adenocarcinoma. Sequenced input: FFPE minimally invasive lung adenocarcinoma tissue. The CDR3 region is CASSTDSLEQYF. The CDR3 nucleotides read TGTGCCAGCAGTACGGACAGCCTGGAGCAGTACTTC.